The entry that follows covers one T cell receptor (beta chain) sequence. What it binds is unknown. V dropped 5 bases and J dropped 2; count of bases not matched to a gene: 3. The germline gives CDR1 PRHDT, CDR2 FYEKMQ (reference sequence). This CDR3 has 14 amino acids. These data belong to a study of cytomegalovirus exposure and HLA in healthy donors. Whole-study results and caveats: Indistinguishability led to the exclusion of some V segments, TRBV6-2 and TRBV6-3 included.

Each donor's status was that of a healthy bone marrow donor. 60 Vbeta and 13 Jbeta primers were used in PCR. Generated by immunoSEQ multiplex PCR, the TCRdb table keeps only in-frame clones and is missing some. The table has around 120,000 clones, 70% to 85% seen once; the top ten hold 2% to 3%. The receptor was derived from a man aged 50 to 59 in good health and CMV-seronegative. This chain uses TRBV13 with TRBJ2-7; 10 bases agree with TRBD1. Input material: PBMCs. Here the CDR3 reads CASSAGTGAYEQYF. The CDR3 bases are TGTGCCAGCAGCGCCGGGACAGGGGCCTACGAGCAGTACTTC.